This entry lists 11 T cell receptor beta chains sequenced from one sample in a study of read filtering for tumor transcriptome and immune sequencing (dated by TCRdb to 2020 to 2021). Sequencer: Illumina HiSeq 4000. TCR libraries were built from 400 ng RNA with the Immunoverse kit, using molecular barcoded adaptors covering alpha/delta and beta/gamma chains. TCRdb's own reprocessing of the public reads used fastp at Q25 and MiXCR and kept productive beta chains. CDR3 protein sequences are deduplicated, and each keeps its most common genes and DNA. In this sample the table shows tens of thousands of distinct CDR3 sequences, about an eighth of which occur a single time. The ten largest account for around 32% of the sample. Sequencing used a population of CD138-negative cells sorted from bone marrow. This sample's cell subset or site label indicates: bone marrow mononuclear cells depleted of CD138+ plasma/myeloma cells by negative magnetic selection. All receptors derive from a donor older than 35 with multiple myeloma.

A word on this clonotype: An end of the junction does not agree with germline; a read error may underlie this. The chain links TRBV20-1 to TRBJ1-1; 7 bases align to TRBD1. Germline CDR1 DFQATT, CDR2 SNEGSKA (reference sequence). There are 14 residues in the CDR3. CDR3 sequence (DNA): TGCAGTGCTCTCTCAGGGGGGATGAACACTGGAGCTTTCTTT. Its translation is CSALSGGMNTGAFF.

Ten or more counts support this clonotype. The gene calls are TRBV28 and TRBJ1-5; weak D call: TRBD1 (5 bases). The CDR3 runs 15 residues. Trimming took off 5 bases at V and 4 bases at J, with 15 bases between the two ends. Per germline, CDR1 MDHEN and CDR2 SYDVKM. The CDR3 loop reads CASSPTRGKNQPQHF. The DNA of the CDR3 is TGTGCCAGCAGTCCAACCCGGGGGAAAAATCAGCCCCAGCATTTT.

There are many counts of this clonotype. The J gene is TRBJ2-3, the V gene TRBV12-3 or TRBV12-4; D gene ambiguous. V was clipped by 3 bases and J by 0 bases, with 10 bases between them. The CDR3 is made up of 15 amino acids. The CDR3, as DNA: TGTGCCAGCAGTTTTGGACGACCGAGCACAGATACGCAGTATTTT. Amino acids: CASSFGRPSTDTQYF.

This clonotype was seen repeatedly, ten times or more. The V and J genes are TRBV20-1 and TRBJ2-1; 7 nucleotides line up with TRBD1. Per germline, CDR1 DFQATT and CDR2 SNEGSKA (reference sequence). CDR3 length equals 11 residues. J was trimmed by 8 bases and V by 6 bases; bases with no gene match: 4. CDR3 amino acids: CSALGQHEQFF. In DNA form, the CDR3 reads TGCAGTGCATTGGGACAGCATGAGCAGTTCTTC.

This clonotype has at least ten counts. The chain is built from TRBV5-1 and TRBJ1-1; D is possibly TRBD1 (5 bases). Trimming took off 0 bases at V and 0 bases at J, with 9 bases between the two ends. This CDR3 region has 15 residues. Germline CDR1 reads SGHRS; CDR2 reads YFSETQ. The CDR3 sequence is CASSLVTGMNTEAFF. CDR3 sequence (DNA): TGCGCCAGCAGCTTGGTTACAGGAATGAACACTGAAGCTTTCTTT.

The V gene is TRBV7-2, the J gene TRBJ2-3, with TRBD2 matching 16 bases. The CDR3 covers 16 residues. In germline, CDR1 is SGHTA, CDR2 FQGNSA. The junction had 3 bases not matched to a gene; V was cut back by 5 bases and J by 4 bases. The chain's CDR3 is CASSGTSGGGADTQYF. The DNA for the CDR3 is TGTGCCAGCAGCGGGACTAGCGGGGGGGGAGCAGATACGCAGTATTTT.

This clonotype appeared a few times. The V and J genes are TRBV28 and TRBJ1-2; 8 positions match TRBD1. CDR1 MDHEN and CDR2 SYDVKM come from the germline V gene. V lost 5 bases to trimming and J lost 5 bases; unmatched junction nucleotides: 10. This CDR3 is built from 15 residues. The CDR3 DNA reads as TGTGCCAGCAGTCCCCCGGACAGGGAATGGTATGGCTACACCTTC. Amino acid sequence: CASSPPDREWYGYTF.

This clonotype turned up a few times. The chain has TRBV5-6 and TRBJ2-2; 7 nucleotides match TRBD1. The germline V gene has CDR1 SGHDT and CDR2 YYEEEE. The CDR3 sequence is 15 residues long. J lost 6 bases, V lost 7 bases, and 12 bases had no gene match. CDR3 in amino acids: CASGETGKDAGELFF. CDR3 bases: TGTGCCAGCGGGGAGACAGGGAAAGACGCCGGGGAGCTGTTTTTT. Drawing the rest from reference TRBV5-6 and TRBJ2-2, the complete variable domain is DAGVTQSPTHLIKTRGQQVTLRCSPKSGHDTVSWYQQALGQGPQFIFQYYEEEERQRGNFPDRFSGHQFPNYSSELNVNALLLGDSALYLCASGETGKDAGELFFGEGSRLTVL.

Details on this clonotype: The junction shows a germline mismatch at one end, possibly a read error. The J gene is TRBJ2-1, the V gene TRBV24-1; D is perhaps TRBD2 (6 bases). This CDR3 spans 14 amino acids. The germline gives CDR1 KGHDR, CDR2 SFDVKD. CDR3 nucleotides: TGTGCCACCAGTGGACGGTCGGGAGAAAATGAGCAGTTCTTT. Translating it yields CATSGRSGENEQFF.

This clonotype was seen many times. This chain joins TRBV7-9 and TRBJ2-3; TRBD1 is a possible D gene (5 bases). V shed 4 bases and J shed 2 bases, with 10 bases lying between them. Germline V gene lookup returns CDR1 SEHNR and CDR2 FQNEAQ (reference sequence). The CDR3 extends over 14 amino acids. The CDR3 nucleotides read TGTGCCAGCAGCTCTACGACAGACACAGATACGCAGTATTTT. Encoded protein: CASSSTTDTDTQYF.

This clonotype was seen at least ten times. V is TRBV20-1 and J is TRBJ1-5, with no clear D. Per the germline V gene, CDR1 is DFQATT and CDR2 is SNEGSKA (reference sequence). CDR3 length: 14 residues. The V end lost 6 bases, the J end lost 0 bases, and 12 bases lay between the germline ends. CDR3 coding DNA: TGCAGTGCCCCGAGGACGAATAGCAATCAGCCCCAGCATTTT. As protein: CSAPRTNSNQPQHF.